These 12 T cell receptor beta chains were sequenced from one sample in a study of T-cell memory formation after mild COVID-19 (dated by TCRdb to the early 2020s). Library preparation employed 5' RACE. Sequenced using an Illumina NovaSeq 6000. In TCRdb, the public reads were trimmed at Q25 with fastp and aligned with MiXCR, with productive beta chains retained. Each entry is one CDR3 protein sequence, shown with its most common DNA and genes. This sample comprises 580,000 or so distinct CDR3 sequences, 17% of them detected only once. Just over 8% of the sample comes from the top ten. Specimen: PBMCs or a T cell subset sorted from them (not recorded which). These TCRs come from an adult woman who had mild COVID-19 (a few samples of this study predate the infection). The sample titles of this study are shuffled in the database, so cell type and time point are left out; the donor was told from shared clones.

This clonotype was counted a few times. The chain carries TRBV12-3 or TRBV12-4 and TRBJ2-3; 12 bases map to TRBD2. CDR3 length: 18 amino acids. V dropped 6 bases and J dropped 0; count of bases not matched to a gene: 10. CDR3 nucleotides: TGTGCCAGCAGCCCACTAGCGGGGGGCCTCTATAGCACAGATACGCAGTATTTT. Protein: CASSPLAGGLYSTDTQYF.

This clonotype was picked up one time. This CDR3 reads CASSVAETGELFF. The CDR3 bases are TGTGCCAGTAGTGTGGCCGAAACCGGGGAGCTGTTTTTT. The V gene is TRBV19, the J gene TRBJ2-2, with D uncertain. Per the germline V gene, CDR1 is LNHDA and CDR2 is SQIVND (reference sequence). Trimming shortened V by 5 bases and J by 5 bases, and 9 bases separated the two germline ends. The CDR3 runs to 13 residues.

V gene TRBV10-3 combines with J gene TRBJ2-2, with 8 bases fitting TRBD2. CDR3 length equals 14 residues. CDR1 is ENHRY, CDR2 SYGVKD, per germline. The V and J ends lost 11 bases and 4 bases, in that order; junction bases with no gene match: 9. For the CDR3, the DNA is TGTGCCGTCGGGGGGGCCACCTCCACCGGGGAGCTGTTTTTT. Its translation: CAVGGATSTGELFF.

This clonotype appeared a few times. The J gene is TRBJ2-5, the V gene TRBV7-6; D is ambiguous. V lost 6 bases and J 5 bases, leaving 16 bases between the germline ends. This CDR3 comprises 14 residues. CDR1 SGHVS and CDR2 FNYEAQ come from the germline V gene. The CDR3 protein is CASRMPLLGETQYF. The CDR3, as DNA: TGTGCCAGCAGAATGCCACTTCTCGGGGAGACCCAGTACTTC.

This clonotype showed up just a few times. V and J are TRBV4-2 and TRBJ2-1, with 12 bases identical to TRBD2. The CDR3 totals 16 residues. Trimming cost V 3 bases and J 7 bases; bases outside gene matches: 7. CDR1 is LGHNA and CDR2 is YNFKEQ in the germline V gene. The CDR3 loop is CASSQVGLAGGNEQFF. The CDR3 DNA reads TGTGCCAGCAGCCAGGTGGGACTAGCGGGCGGAAATGAGCAGTTCTTC.

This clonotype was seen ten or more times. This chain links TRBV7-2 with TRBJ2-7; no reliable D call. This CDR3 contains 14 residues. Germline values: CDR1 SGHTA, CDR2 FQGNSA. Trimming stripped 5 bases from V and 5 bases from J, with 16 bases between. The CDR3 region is CASSLVPSSHEQYF. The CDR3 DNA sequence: TGTGCCAGCAGCCTTGTTCCCTCTTCTCACGAGCAGTACTTC.

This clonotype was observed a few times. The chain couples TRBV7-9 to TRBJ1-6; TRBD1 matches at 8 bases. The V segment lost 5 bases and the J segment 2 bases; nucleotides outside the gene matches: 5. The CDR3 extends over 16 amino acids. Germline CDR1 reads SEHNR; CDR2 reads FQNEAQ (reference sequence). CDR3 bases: TGTGCCAGCAGCAACCCGACAGGGGCCTATAATTCACCCCTCCACTTT. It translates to CASSNPTGAYNSPLHF.

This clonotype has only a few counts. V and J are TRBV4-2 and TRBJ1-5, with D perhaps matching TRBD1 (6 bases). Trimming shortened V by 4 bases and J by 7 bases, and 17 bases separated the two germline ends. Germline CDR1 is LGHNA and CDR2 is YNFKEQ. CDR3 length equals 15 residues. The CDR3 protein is CASSLAGVLGQPQHF. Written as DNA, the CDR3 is TGTGCCAGCAGCCTGGCAGGGGTTCTGGGACAGCCCCAGCATTTT.

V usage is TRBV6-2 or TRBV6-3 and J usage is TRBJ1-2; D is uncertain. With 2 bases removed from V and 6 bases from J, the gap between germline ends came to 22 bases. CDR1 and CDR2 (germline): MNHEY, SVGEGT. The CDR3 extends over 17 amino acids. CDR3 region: CASSYLVEISPRDGYTF. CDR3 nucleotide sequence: TGTGCCAGCAGTTACCTGGTTGAGATCTCTCCCCGGGATGGCTACACCTTC.

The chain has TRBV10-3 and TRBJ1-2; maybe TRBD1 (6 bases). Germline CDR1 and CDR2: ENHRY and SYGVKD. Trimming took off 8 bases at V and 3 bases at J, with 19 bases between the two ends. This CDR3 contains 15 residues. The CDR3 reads CAIGTMTRHYYGYTF. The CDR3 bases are TGTGCCATCGGGACAATGACCCGCCACTACTATGGCTACACCTTC.

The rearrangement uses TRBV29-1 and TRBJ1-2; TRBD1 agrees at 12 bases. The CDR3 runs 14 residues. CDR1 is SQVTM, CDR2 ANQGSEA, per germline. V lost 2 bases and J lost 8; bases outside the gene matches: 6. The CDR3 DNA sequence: TGCAGCGTTGAAAGGGACAGGGGGCGCGGGGGCTACACCTTC. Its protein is CSVERDRGRGGYTF.

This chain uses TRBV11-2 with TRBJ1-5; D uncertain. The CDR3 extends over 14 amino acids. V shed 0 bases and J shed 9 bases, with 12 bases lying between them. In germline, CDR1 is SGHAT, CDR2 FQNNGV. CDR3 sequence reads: CASSLELKVRPQHF. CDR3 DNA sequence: TGTGCCAGCAGCTTAGAACTAAAAGTAAGGCCCCAGCATTTT. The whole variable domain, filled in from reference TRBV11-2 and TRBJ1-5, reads EAGVAQSPRYKIIEKRQSVAFWCNPISGHATLYWYQQILGQGPKLLIQFQNNGVVDDSQLPKDRFSAERLKGVDSTLKIQPAKLEDSAVYLCASSLELKVRPQHFGDGTRLSIL.